Listed below are T cell receptor beta chains from one sample, sequenced in a study of cytotoxic CD8 clonotypes in ibrutinib-treated CLL. Data came from immunoSEQ multiplex PCR; TCRdb stores just in-frame clones and leaves some out. The sample lists some 200,000 clones; approximately 79% were seen once. The sequences come from PBMCs, collected after 12 months of ibrutinib treatment. Source of these receptors: a human donor with chronic lymphocytic leukemia. Both conserved end residues are part of each CDR3. Each record gives: clone size, J gene, D gene, V gene, CDR3 DNA, CDR3 protein. The D gene is left open where the match is weak. Part of the rows lack a size; the others show once, few, many or a class for expanded clones.

. TRBJ2-3 . TRBV5-1 TGCGCCAGCAGCTTGGGGCTGAGGAGCACAGATACGCAGTATTTT CASSLGLRSTDTQYF
. TRBJ1-3 . TRBV10-3 TGTGCCATCAGTGAGTCGAGGAGTCTCTCTGGAAACACCATATATTTT CAISESRSLSGNTIYF
. TRBJ1-4 TRBD1 TRBV13 TGTGCCAGCAGCTCCTGGGACGGGACAGGGGGCGGGTCGATTTTT CASSSWDGTGGGSIF
. TRBJ2-2 TRBD2 TRBV4-1 TGCGCCAGCAGTTCTAGCGGGGCAAACACCGGGGAGCTGTTTTTT CASSSSGANTGELFF
. TRBJ2-7 TRBD1 TRBV18 TGTGCCAGCTCACCCGACCCGGGACAGGGGGGTTACGAGCAGTACTTC CASSPDPGQGGYEQYF
. TRBJ2-3 . TRBV7-9 TGTGCCAGCAGCTTAGCAGGGGGGGATACGCAGTATTTT CASSLAGGDTQYF
. TRBJ2-5 . TRBV6-6 TGTGCCAGCAAGGATACGGTACAAGAGACCCAGTACTTC CASKDTVQETQYF
once TRBJ2-7 TRBD1 TRBV5-5 TGTGCCAGCAGCCTACAGGAGTGGGACAGGGGATACGAGCAGTACTTC CASSLQEWDRGYEQYF
. TRBJ1-6 . TRBV19 TGTGCCAGTAGTATAGCTCAACGGGGATATAATTCACCCCTCCACTTT CASSIAQRGYNSPLHF
. TRBJ2-5 . TRBV6-5 TGTGCCAGCAGTTATCAGGGACCACCGGAGACCCAGTACTTC CASSYQGPPETQYF
. TRBJ1-1 . TRBV7-8 TGTGCCAGCAGCCCGGGACTCTTGAACACTGAAGCTTTCTTT CASSPGLLNTEAFF
. TRBJ2-3 . TRBV14 TGTGCCAGCAGCCAAGGTACAGGATGGTTGGATACGCAGTATTTT CASSQGTGWLDTQYF
. TRBJ2-7 . TRBV5-1 TGCGCCAGCAGCTTGGGAGACATCTACGAGCAGTACTTC CASSLGDIYEQYF
. TRBJ2-3 . TRBV10-3 TGTGCCACCCGGGACCGGCGTTTGGCAGATACGCAGTATTTT CATRDRRLADTQYF
few TRBJ1-1 . TRBV7-9 TGTGCCAGCAGCTTATTGAGGGAAGCTTTCTTT CASSLLREAFF
. TRBJ2-2 TRBD1 TRBV5-1 TGCGCCAGCAGCCCAGGGACAGGGGACACCGGGGAGCTGTTTTTT CASSPGTGDTGELFF
. TRBJ1-5 . TRBV6-6 TGTGCCAGCAGTGATGACAGGAGCCTCCATCAGCCCCAGCATTTT CASSDDRSLHQPQHF
. TRBJ2-1 . TRBV13 TGTGCCAGCAGCTTGGAGCGGAAGATCGGCTCATACAATGAGCAGTTCTTC CASSLERKIGSYNEQFF
. TRBJ2-3 TRBD2 TRBV6-6 TGTGCCAGCAGTTACTCGAAACTAGCGCGCCCAGATACGCAGTATTTT CASSYSKLARPDTQYF
few TRBJ1-1 TRBD1 TRBV7-8 TGTGCCAGCAGCCTACTGGGACAGGGGCACACTGAAGCTTTCTTT CASSLLGQGHTEAFF
once TRBJ2-1 . TRBV1 TGCACCAGCAGCCGCGAGCTGGGCGGGGGCTACAATGAGCAGTTCTTC CTSSRELGGGYNEQFF
. TRBJ2-7 TRBD2 TRBV2 TGTGCCAGCAGATTCAGGGAGGGGGAGCAGTACTTC CASRFREGEQYF
. TRBJ2-3 . TRBV28 TGTGCCAGCAGTTCTACAGGATGGGGCACAGATACGCAGTATTTT CASSSTGWGTDTQYF
. TRBJ2-1 TRBD2 TRBV11-2 TGTGCCAGCAGCTTAGAGCTAGCGGGAGGGTCTACCTACAATGAGCAGTTCTTC CASSLELAGGSTYNEQFF
. TRBJ2-1 . TRBV18 TGTGCCAGCTCACCACCGGGTGGGGCCCAAAGGAACAATGAGCAGTTCTTC CASSPPGGAQRNNEQFF
few TRBJ1-4 . TRBV7-6 TGTGCCAGCAGCTTAGACCCCAAGGGGGAAAAACTGTTTTTT CASSLDPKGEKLFF
. TRBJ1-2 . TRBV7-8 TGTGCCAGCAGCCCTAGCCCAGACAGCGTCGGCTATGGCTACACCTTC CASSPSPDSVGYGYTF
. TRBJ1-5 . TRBV30 TGTGCCTGGAGTTTCAGCACAGGGTGGGGCAATCAGCCCCAGCATTTT CAWSFSTGWGNQPQHF
. TRBJ2-1 TRBD2 TRBV2 TGTGCCAGCAGTGTTAGCGCAGAGGGCGGGAGTAGGGGTGAGCAGTTCTTC CASSVSAEGGSRGEQFF
. TRBJ1-2 TRBD1 TRBV4-1 TGCGCCAGCAGCCAGACTACGCTTGGACAGGGGGCTTTAAGGGGTGGCTACACCTTC CASSQTTLGQGALRGGYTF
. TRBJ1-1 . TRBV5-1 TGCGCCAGCAGTCCTCTGGGAGGGAACACTGAAGCTTTCTTT CASSPLGGNTEAFF